This is a list of T cell receptor beta chains from one sample in a study of cytomegalovirus exposure and HLA in healthy donors. Profiled with immunoSEQ multiplex PCR; TCRdb holds only in-frame clones, not every one. Among tens of thousands of clones listed, 70% to 80% were seen once. Sequencing was performed on PBMCs. These receptors originate from a woman aged 40 to 50 in good health and CMV-seropositive. The CDR3 runs from the conserved cysteine through the conserved F or W. Fields, in order: V gene, clone size, J gene, D gene, CDR3 DNA, CDR3 protein. A D gene is named only where the DNA matches it firmly. Only part of the rows carry a size: once, few, many, or a class if the clone is expanded.

V gene: TRBV19; clone size: few; J gene: TRBJ2-7; D gene: TRBD2; CDR3 DNA: TGTGCCAGTAGTCTAGCGGGAGCGGTCGAGCAGTACTTC; CDR3 protein: CASSLAGAVEQYF
V gene: TRBV27; clone size: -; J gene: TRBJ2-5; D gene: -; CDR3 DNA: TGTGCCAGCAGTACCTTGGCGGGGTGGGGAGAGACCCAGTACTTC; CDR3 protein: CASSTLAGWGETQYF
V gene: TRBV9; clone size: once; J gene: TRBJ2-7; D gene: -; CDR3 DNA: TGTGCCAGCAGCTTGACAGTTTTACCCTACGAGCAGTACTTC; CDR3 protein: CASSLTVLPYEQYF
V gene: TRBV5-4; clone size: -; J gene: TRBJ1-2; D gene: -; CDR3 DNA: TGTGCCAGCAGCTTGGAACACGCTAACTATGGCTACACCTTC; CDR3 protein: CASSLEHANYGYTF
V gene: TRBV5-1; clone size: few; J gene: TRBJ2-7; D gene: TRBD1; CDR3 DNA: TGCGCCAGCAGCCTCCGTAGGGGTGAGCAGGGGGACGAGCAGTACTTC; CDR3 protein: CASSLRRGEQGDEQYF
V gene: TRBV4-1; clone size: -; J gene: TRBJ2-3; D gene: -; CDR3 DNA: TGCGCCAGCAGCAAAGGCCTTGGGAGTGGCACAGATACGCAGTATTTT; CDR3 protein: CASSKGLGSGTDTQYF
V gene: TRBV19; clone size: -; J gene: TRBJ1-5; D gene: -; CDR3 DNA: TGTGCCAGTAGTTTCGGGAATCAGCCCCAGCATTTT; CDR3 protein: CASSFGNQPQHF
V gene: TRBV7-8; clone size: -; J gene: TRBJ2-7; D gene: TRBD2; CDR3 DNA: TGTGCCAGCAGCTCCGGACTAGCGGACGAGCAGTACTTC; CDR3 protein: CASSSGLADEQYF
V gene: TRBV27; clone size: once; J gene: TRBJ1-1; D gene: -; CDR3 DNA: TGTGCCAGCAGTTTAAGCAGGGGCGTCCGGAACACTGAAGCTTTCTTT; CDR3 protein: CASSLSRGVRNTEAFF
V gene: TRBV19; clone size: -; J gene: TRBJ2-1; D gene: -; CDR3 DNA: TGTGCCAGTACTAGCCTGGATGAGCAGTTCTTC; CDR3 protein: CASTSLDEQFF
V gene: TRBV7-2; clone size: -; J gene: TRBJ2-7; D gene: TRBD2; CDR3 DNA: TGTGCCAGCAGCGACACTAGCGGGATCTCCTACGAGCAGTACTTC; CDR3 protein: CASSDTSGISYEQYF
V gene: TRBV7-9; clone size: few; J gene: TRBJ2-1; D gene: TRBD1; CDR3 DNA: TGTGCCAGCAGCGAACCCGGACAGGGCGCCTTGAAGCAGTTCTTC; CDR3 protein: CASSEPGQGALKQFF
V gene: TRBV6-1; clone size: -; J gene: TRBJ1-4; D gene: TRBD1; CDR3 DNA: TGTGCCAGCAGTGGGGCTTCAGACAGGGGAGCTAATGAAAAACTGTTTTTT; CDR3 protein: CASSGASDRGANEKLFF
V gene: TRBV11-2; clone size: -; J gene: TRBJ2-7; D gene: -; CDR3 DNA: TGTGCCAGCAAAAGGGGACATAGCTCCTACGAGCAGTACTTC; CDR3 protein: CASKRGHSSYEQYF
V gene: TRBV15; clone size: -; J gene: TRBJ1-6; D gene: -; CDR3 DNA: TGTGCCACCAGCAGGGAGGCTTCACCCCTCCACTTT; CDR3 protein: CATSREASPLHF
V gene: TRBV28; clone size: once; J gene: TRBJ2-7; D gene: TRBD1; CDR3 DNA: TGTGCCAGCAGTTCCCCCGGGACAGGGGACTACGAGCAGTACTTC; CDR3 protein: CASSSPGTGDYEQYF
V gene: TRBV18; clone size: -; J gene: TRBJ1-6; D gene: TRBD1; CDR3 DNA: TGTGCCAGCTCCCCCAGACAGGGGGAGAGTTCACCCCTCCACTTT; CDR3 protein: CASSPRQGESSPLHF
V gene: TRBV21-1; clone size: -; J gene: TRBJ2-7; D gene: -; CDR3 DNA: TGTGCCAGCAGCGAACTATCGACAGGGAACGAGCAGTACTTC; CDR3 protein: CASSELSTGNEQYF
V gene: TRBV4-1; clone size: -; J gene: TRBJ1-4; D gene: -; CDR3 DNA: TGCGCCAGCAGCTCGGATCTGGCGGGTGAAAAACTGTTTTTT; CDR3 protein: CASSSDLAGEKLFF
V gene: TRBV20-1; clone size: -; J gene: TRBJ2-1; D gene: -; CDR3 DNA: TGCAGTGCTATTCGTGAGAATGAGCAGTTCTTC; CDR3 protein: CSAIRENEQFF
V gene: TRBV7-8; clone size: -; J gene: TRBJ2-7; D gene: -; CDR3 DNA: TGTGCCAGCAGCTTAGTCCGCGAGGGCTACGAGCAGTACTTC; CDR3 protein: CASSLVREGYEQYF
V gene: TRBV4-2; clone size: few; J gene: TRBJ2-2; D gene: TRBD2; CDR3 DNA: TGTGCCAGCAGCCAACCGGGACTAGCGGGGTCTAACACCGGGGAGCTGTTTTTT; CDR3 protein: CASSQPGLAGSNTGELFF
V gene: TRBV2; clone size: -; J gene: TRBJ1-1; D gene: -; CDR3 DNA: TGTGCCAGCAACACAGTTCTTAGGAACACTGAAGCTTTCTTT; CDR3 protein: CASNTVLRNTEAFF
V gene: TRBV6-4; clone size: -; J gene: TRBJ2-7; D gene: TRBD1; CDR3 DNA: TGTGCCAGCATGGGACAGGCGCCGTCTGGGCCGTCCTACGAGCAGTACTTC; CDR3 protein: CASMGQAPSGPSYEQYF
V gene: TRBV7-8; clone size: -; J gene: TRBJ2-5; D gene: TRBD1; CDR3 DNA: TGTGCCAGCAGGGGGACAGGGTACGAAGAGACCCAGTACTTC; CDR3 protein: CASRGTGYEETQYF
V gene: TRBV2; clone size: -; J gene: TRBJ2-1; D gene: -; CDR3 DNA: TGTGCCAGCAGTGAAGCGTTTCAGGGCGAGCAGTTCTTC; CDR3 protein: CASSEAFQGEQFF
V gene: TRBV9; clone size: -; J gene: TRBJ2-3; D gene: -; CDR3 DNA: TGTGCCAGCAGCCTCCCATGGGAGGGGGCAGATACGCAGTATTTT; CDR3 protein: CASSLPWEGADTQYF
V gene: TRBV28; clone size: -; J gene: TRBJ1-2; D gene: TRBD1; CDR3 DNA: TGTGCCAGCAGTCCCGACAGGGGTTATGGCTACACCTTC; CDR3 protein: CASSPDRGYGYTF
V gene: TRBV13; clone size: -; J gene: TRBJ2-3; D gene: TRBD2; CDR3 DNA: TGTGCCAGCAGCGAACGACTAGCGGGGGGCGGGGTAGATACGCAGTATTTT; CDR3 protein: CASSERLAGGGVDTQYF
V gene: TRBV19; clone size: -; J gene: TRBJ1-4; D gene: -; CDR3 DNA: TGTGCCAGTAGTATAGATCGAGAGGGTAAACTGTTTTTT; CDR3 protein: CASSIDREGKLFF
V gene: TRBV9; clone size: -; J gene: TRBJ2-1; D gene: -; CDR3 DNA: TGTGCCAGCAGTGAGAATAGAGGGAATCACTACAATGAGCAGTTCTTC; CDR3 protein: CASSENRGNHYNEQFF
V gene: TRBV15; clone size: -; J gene: TRBJ2-7; D gene: TRBD2; CDR3 DNA: TGTGCCACCAGCAGCGGACTAGCGGGGGTCCTGAGGAACGAGCAGTACTTC; CDR3 protein: CATSSGLAGVLRNEQYF
V gene: TRBV25-1; clone size: -; J gene: TRBJ1-5; D gene: TRBD1; CDR3 DNA: TGTGCCAGCAGGGGACAGGGGGTAGGTCAGCCCCAGCATTTT; CDR3 protein: CASRGQGVGQPQHF
V gene: TRBV2; clone size: -; J gene: TRBJ1-2; D gene: -; CDR3 DNA: TGTGCCAGCAGGGCGTTGGACAGTAACTATGGCTACACCTTC; CDR3 protein: CASRALDSNYGYTF
V gene: TRBV19; clone size: few; J gene: TRBJ1-1; D gene: -; CDR3 DNA: TGTGCCAGTAGTATATCGGGAATGAGAACTGAAGCTTTCTTT; CDR3 protein: CASSISGMRTEAFF
V gene: TRBV12-5; clone size: once; J gene: TRBJ1-1; D gene: TRBD1; CDR3 DNA: TGTGCTAGTGGCCGAGACAGGGTGTATGAAGCTTTCTTT; CDR3 protein: CASGRDRVYEAFF
V gene: TRBV28; clone size: -; J gene: TRBJ1-6; D gene: TRBD1; CDR3 DNA: TGTGCCAGCAGCTTAGGGACAGGGACGAATTCACCCCTCCACTTT; CDR3 protein: CASSLGTGTNSPLHF
V gene: TRBV5-1; clone size: -; J gene: TRBJ2-7; D gene: TRBD2; CDR3 DNA: TGCGCCAGCAGCACCTACCCGGGACTAGCGGAGCCAGACTCCTACGAGCAGTACTTC; CDR3 protein: CASSTYPGLAEPDSYEQYF
V gene: TRBV27; clone size: -; J gene: TRBJ1-5; D gene: -; CDR3 DNA: TGTGCCAGCCGGGGGGGGTTCGGCAATCAGCCCCAGCATTTT; CDR3 protein: CASRGGFGNQPQHF
V gene: TRBV5-1; clone size: -; J gene: TRBJ1-2; D gene: -; CDR3 DNA: TGCGCCAGCAGCTTGGCTGTGGGGCAGGGTAACGGCTACACCTTC; CDR3 protein: CASSLAVGQGNGYTF
V gene: TRBV7-2; clone size: -; J gene: TRBJ2-1; D gene: -; CDR3 DNA: TGTGCCAGCAGCTTAGCGGGAGAGTACAATGAGCAGTTCTTC; CDR3 protein: CASSLAGEYNEQFF
V gene: TRBV20-1; clone size: -; J gene: TRBJ1-1; D gene: -; CDR3 DNA: TGCAGTGCTAGAGTCTACCCTGAAGCTTTCTTT; CDR3 protein: CSARVYPEAFF
V gene: TRBV5-6; clone size: -; J gene: TRBJ1-2; D gene: -; CDR3 DNA: TGTGCCAGCAGACCTGGGGGGAGGCACAGTTTTAACTATGGCTACACCTTC; CDR3 protein: CASRPGGRHSFNYGYTF
V gene: TRBV7-2; clone size: -; J gene: TRBJ2-7; D gene: -; CDR3 DNA: TGTGCCAGCAGCTCCGTATCCCCCTACGAGCAGTACTTC; CDR3 protein: CASSSVSPYEQYF
V gene: TRBV30; clone size: -; J gene: TRBJ2-4; D gene: TRBD2; CDR3 DNA: TGTGCCTGGAGTGTACATTCGGGACTAGGAACCTTTCAGTACTTC; CDR3 protein: CAWSVHSGLGTFQYF
V gene: TRBV5-6; clone size: -; J gene: TRBJ2-7; D gene: -; CDR3 DNA: TGTGCCAGCAGCTTACCAGGGGCCTTGAACGAGCAGTACTTC; CDR3 protein: CASSLPGALNEQYF
V gene: TRBV28; clone size: -; J gene: TRBJ1-2; D gene: -; CDR3 DNA: TGTGCCAGCAGTCAAACAGGGCTCAGCGGCTATGGCTACACCTTC; CDR3 protein: CASSQTGLSGYGYTF
V gene: TRBV19; clone size: few; J gene: TRBJ2-5; D gene: -; CDR3 DNA: TGTGCCAGTAGTATCGAGGGCCGGGGGGAGACCCAGTACTTC; CDR3 protein: CASSIEGRGETQYF
V gene: TRBV7-3; clone size: -; J gene: TRBJ1-1; D gene: TRBD1; CDR3 DNA: TGTGCCAGCAGCTTCTCCGGGACAGGAGGTTCTGAAGCTTTCTTT; CDR3 protein: CASSFSGTGGSEAFF
V gene: TRBV7-3; clone size: -; J gene: TRBJ2-1; D gene: TRBD2; CDR3 DNA: TGTGCCAGCAGCTTATATCTAGCGGGAGGAAATGAGCAGTTCTTC; CDR3 protein: CASSLYLAGGNEQFF
V gene: TRBV4-2; clone size: once; J gene: TRBJ2-3; D gene: TRBD2; CDR3 DNA: TGTGCCAGCAGCCTAACGGGGAGGGTATTCACAGATACGCAGTATTTT; CDR3 protein: CASSLTGRVFTDTQYF